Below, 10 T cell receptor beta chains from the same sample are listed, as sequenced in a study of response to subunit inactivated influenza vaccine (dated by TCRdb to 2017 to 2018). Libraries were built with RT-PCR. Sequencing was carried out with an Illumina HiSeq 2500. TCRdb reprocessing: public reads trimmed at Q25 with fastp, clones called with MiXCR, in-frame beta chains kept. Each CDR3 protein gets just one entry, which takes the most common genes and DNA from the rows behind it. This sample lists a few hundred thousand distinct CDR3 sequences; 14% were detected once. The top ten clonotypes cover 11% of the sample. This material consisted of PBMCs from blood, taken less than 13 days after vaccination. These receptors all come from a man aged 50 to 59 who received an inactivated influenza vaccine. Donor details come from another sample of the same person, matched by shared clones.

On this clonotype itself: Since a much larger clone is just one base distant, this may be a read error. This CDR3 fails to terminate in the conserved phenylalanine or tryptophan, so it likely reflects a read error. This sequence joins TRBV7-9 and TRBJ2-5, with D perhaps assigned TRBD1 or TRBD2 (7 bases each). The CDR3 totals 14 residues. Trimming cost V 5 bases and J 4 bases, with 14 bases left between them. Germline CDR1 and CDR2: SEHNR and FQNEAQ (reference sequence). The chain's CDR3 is CASSRDREGETQYL. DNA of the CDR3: TGTGCCAGCAGCCGCGACAGGGAGGGAGAGACCCAGTACCTC.

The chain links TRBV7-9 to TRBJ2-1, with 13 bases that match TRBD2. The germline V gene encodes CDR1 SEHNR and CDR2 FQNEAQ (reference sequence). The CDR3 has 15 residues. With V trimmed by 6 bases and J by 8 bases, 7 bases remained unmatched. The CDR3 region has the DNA TGTGCCAGCAGAGAACTAGCGGGAGGGCCCTATGAGCAGTTCTTC. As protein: CASRELAGGPYEQFF.

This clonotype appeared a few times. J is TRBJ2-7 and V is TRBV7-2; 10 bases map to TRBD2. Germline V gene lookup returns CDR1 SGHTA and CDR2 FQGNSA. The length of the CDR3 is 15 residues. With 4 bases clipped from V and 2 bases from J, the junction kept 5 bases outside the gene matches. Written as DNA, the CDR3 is TGTGCCAGCAGCTCCCTTAGCGGGGGGCCCTACGAGCAGTACTTC. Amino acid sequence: CASSSLSGGPYEQYF. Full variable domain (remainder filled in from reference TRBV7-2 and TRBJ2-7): GAGVSQSPSNKVTEKGKDVELRCDPISGHTALYWYRQSLGQGLEFLIYFQGNSAPDKSGLPSDRFSAERTGGSVSTLTIQRTQQEDSAVYLCASSSLSGGPYEQYFGPGTRLTVT.

The DNA of the CDR3 is TGCAGTGCTAGGTGGACTCTTTTGGGCATTCAGTACTTC. This codes for CSARWTLLGIQYF. The V and J genes are TRBV20-1 and TRBJ2-4; D possibly corresponds to TRBD2 (5 bases). The CDR3 loop spans 13 amino acids. Germline assignment: CDR1 DFQATT and CDR2 SNEGSKA (reference sequence). V was cut by 3 bases and J by 9 bases, with 15 bases left in between.

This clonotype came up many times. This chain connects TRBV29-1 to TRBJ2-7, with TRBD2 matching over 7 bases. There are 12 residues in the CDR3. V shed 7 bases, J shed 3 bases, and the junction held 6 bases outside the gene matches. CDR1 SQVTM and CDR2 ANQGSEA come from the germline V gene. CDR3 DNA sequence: TGCAGCGCTCTGGGCGGGGGCTACGAGCAGTACTTC. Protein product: CSALGGGYEQYF.

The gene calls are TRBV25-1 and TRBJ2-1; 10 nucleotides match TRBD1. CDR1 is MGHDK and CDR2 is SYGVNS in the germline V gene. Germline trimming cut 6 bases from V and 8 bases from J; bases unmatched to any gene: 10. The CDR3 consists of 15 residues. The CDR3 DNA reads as TGTGCCAGCAGAACTAGGGGACAGGGGCGCGATGAGCAGTTCTTC. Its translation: CASRTRGQGRDEQFF. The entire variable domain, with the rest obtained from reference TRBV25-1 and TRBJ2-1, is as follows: EADIYQTPRYLVIGTGKKITLECSQTMGHDKMYWYQQDPGMELHLIHYSYGVNSTEKGDLSSESTVSRIRTEHFPLTLESARPSHTSQYLCASRTRGQGRDEQFFGPGTRLTVL.

Here the CDR3 reads CSARATTGPRAQYF. The CDR3 region has the DNA TGCAGTGCTAGAGCGACGACAGGGCCCAGGGCCCAGTACTTC. The chain combines TRBV20-1 with TRBJ2-5; 7 bases align to TRBD1. The CDR3 length is 14 residues. Germline CDR1 is DFQATT and CDR2 is SNEGSKA (reference sequence). V was pared by 1 base and J by 9 bases, with 11 bases of the junction left unmatched.

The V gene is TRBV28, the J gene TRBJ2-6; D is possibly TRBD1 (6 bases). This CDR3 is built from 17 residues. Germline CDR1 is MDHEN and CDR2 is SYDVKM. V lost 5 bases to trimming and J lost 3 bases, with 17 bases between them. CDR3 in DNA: TGTGCCAGCAGTGATACTTACAGGGTCGGTGGGGCCAACGTCCTGACTTTC. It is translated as CASSDTYRVGGANVLTF.

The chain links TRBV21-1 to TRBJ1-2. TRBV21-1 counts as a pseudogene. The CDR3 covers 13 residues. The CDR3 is CASSPTADIGYTF. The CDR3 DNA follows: TGTGCCAGCAGCCCCACAGCTGATATTGGCTACACCTTC.

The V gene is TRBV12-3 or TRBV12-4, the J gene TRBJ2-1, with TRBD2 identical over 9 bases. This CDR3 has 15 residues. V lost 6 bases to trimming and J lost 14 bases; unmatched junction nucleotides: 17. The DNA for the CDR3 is TGTGCCAGCAGCCGGAGCGGGGGGACTTCAGGAACGGAGTTCTTC. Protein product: CASSRSGGTSGTEFF.